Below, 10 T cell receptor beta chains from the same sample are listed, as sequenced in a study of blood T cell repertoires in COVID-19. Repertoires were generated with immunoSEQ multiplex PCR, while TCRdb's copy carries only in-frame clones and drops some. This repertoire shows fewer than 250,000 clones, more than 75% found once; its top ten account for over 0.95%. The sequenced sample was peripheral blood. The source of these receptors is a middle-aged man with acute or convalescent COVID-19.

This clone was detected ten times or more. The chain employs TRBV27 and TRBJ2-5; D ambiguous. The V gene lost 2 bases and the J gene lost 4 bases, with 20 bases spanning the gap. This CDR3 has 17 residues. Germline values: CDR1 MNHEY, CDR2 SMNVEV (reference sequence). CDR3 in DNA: TGTGCCAGCAGTTTACGTGCGACCGGAGTGGCCCCAGAGACCCAGTACTTC. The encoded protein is CASSLRATGVAPETQYF.

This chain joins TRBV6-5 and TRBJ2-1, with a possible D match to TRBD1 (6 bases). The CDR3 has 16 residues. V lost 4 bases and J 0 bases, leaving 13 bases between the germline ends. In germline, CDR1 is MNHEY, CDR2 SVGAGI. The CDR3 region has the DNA TGTGCCAGCAGTTCCAAGGACAGCCTCTCCTACAATGAGCAGTTCTTC. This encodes CASSSKDSLSYNEQFF.

The CDR3 coding sequence is TGTGCCAGCAGTTCTCTCCAGGGGGCTGAAGCTTTCTTT. Encoded protein: CASSSLQGAEAFF. This chain links TRBV12-3 or TRBV12-4 with TRBJ1-1; 7 bases match TRBD1. The V and J ends lost 4 bases and 6 bases, in that order; junction bases with no gene match: 5. This CDR3 is built from 13 residues.

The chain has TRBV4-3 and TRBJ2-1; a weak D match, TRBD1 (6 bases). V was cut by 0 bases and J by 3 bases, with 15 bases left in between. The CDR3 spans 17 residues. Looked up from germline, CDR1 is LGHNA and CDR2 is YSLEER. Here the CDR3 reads CASSQDLFGGRYNEQFF. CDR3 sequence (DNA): TGCGCCAGCAGCCAAGATCTTTTTGGGGGCCGCTACAATGAGCAGTTCTTC.

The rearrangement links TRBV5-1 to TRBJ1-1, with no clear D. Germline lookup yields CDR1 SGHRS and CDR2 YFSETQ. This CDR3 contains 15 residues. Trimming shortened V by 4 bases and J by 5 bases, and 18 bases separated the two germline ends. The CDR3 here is CASSPGYGGETEAFF. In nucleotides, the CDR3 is TGCGCCAGCAGCCCGGGGTATGGCGGTGAAACTGAAGCTTTCTTT.

The CDR3 region has the DNA TGTGCCAGCAGTTACCCACGACAGGGCCAAGAGACCCAGTACTTC. Translated, it gives CASSYPRQGQETQYF. This chain links TRBV6-2 or TRBV6-3 with TRBJ2-5, with 7 bases fitting TRBD1. Germline loops: CDR1 MNHEY, CDR2 SVGEGT. The CDR3 runs to 15 residues. Trimming at V came to 2 bases and at J to 1 base, leaving 4 bases not matched to a gene.

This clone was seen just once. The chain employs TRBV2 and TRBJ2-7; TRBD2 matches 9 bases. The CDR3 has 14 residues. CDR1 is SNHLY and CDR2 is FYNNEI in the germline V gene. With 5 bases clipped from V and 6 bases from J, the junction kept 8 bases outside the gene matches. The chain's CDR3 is CASSNSASGVEQYF. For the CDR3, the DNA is TGTGCCAGCAGTAACTCTGCTAGCGGGGTCGAGCAGTACTTC.

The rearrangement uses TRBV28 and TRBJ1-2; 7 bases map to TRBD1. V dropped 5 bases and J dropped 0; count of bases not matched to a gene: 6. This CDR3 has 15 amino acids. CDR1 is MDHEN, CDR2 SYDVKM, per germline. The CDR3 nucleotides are TGTGCCAGCAGTACGACAGGGAACGCTAACTATGGCTACACCTTC. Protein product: CASSTTGNANYGYTF.

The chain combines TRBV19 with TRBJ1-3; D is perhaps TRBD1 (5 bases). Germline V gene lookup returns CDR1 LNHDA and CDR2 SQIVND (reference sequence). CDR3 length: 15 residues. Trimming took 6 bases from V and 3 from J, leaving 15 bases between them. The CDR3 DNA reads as TGTGCCAGTAGCGTCGCTCGGGGGTTTGGAAACACCATATATTTT. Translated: CASSVARGFGNTIYF.

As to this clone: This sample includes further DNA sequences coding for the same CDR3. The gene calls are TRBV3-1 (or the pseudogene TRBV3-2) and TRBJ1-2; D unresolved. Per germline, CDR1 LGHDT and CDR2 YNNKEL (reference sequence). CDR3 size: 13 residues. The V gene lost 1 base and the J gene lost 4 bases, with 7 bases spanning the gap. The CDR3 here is CASSQGSVYGYTF. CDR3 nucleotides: TGTGCCAGCAGCCAAGGGAGCGTCTATGGCTACACCTTC.